One sample yielded the 21 T cell receptor beta chains listed below, sequenced in a study of technical replicates of blood from a handful of donors. The table came from immunoSEQ multiplex PCR; TCRdb's copy has only in-frame clones and leaves some out. The profile shows around 72,000 clones, around nine tenths of them singletons. Sequenced sample: T cells isolated from PBMCs. The receptors originated from a human donor in good health.

The V and J genes are TRBV10-1 and TRBJ2-5; D is possibly TRBD2 (6 bases). V was pared by 7 bases and J by 2 bases, with 11 bases between. This CDR3 region has 13 residues. Germline-derived CDR1 and CDR2 are WNHNN and SYGVQD (reference sequence). The CDR3 bases are TGCGCCAGCACGGGAGCAGGGCAAGAGACCCAGTACTTC. Its protein is CASTGAGQETQYF.

CDR3 residues: CASERGYFQFF. The CDR3 nucleotides read TGTGCCAGCGAAAGGGGCTACTTCCAGTTCTTC. This sequence joins TRBV2 and TRBJ2-1; D possibly corresponds to TRBD1 (5 bases). Germline CDR1 reads SNHLY; CDR2 reads FYNNEI. Trimming left V 8 bases short and J 13 bases short, with 15 bases between. The length of the CDR3 is 11 residues.

The chain is built from TRBV29-1 and TRBJ1-5, with D possibly being TRBD1 (5 bases). Trimming took off 4 bases at V and 4 bases at J, with 11 bases between the two ends. Germline-derived CDR1 and CDR2 are SQVTM and ANQGSEA. This CDR3 contains 13 residues. The CDR3 DNA sequence: TGCAGCGTTGGCAGGGAAGGAAATCAGCCCCAGCATTTT. Amino acid sequence: CSVGREGNQPQHF.

This chain links TRBV2 with TRBJ1-2, with no clear D. Germline V gene sequence: CDR1 SNHLY, CDR2 FYNNEI. Trimming left V 8 bases short and J 8 bases short, with 12 bases between. This CDR3 comprises 11 residues. This CDR3 is CASGRDKGYTF. For the CDR3, the DNA is TGTGCCAGCGGACGGGATAAGGGCTACACCTTC.

This clone was counted a few times. This chain uses TRBV5-6 with TRBJ1-5, with D unresolved. Germline V gene data show CDR1 as SGHDT and CDR2 as YYEEEE. Trimming removed 1 base from V and 2 bases from J, with 10 bases in between. CDR3 size: 15 residues. DNA for the CDR3: TGTGCCAGCAGCTTGTTCGGGATGGGCAATCAGCCCCAGCATTTT. The encoded protein is CASSLFGMGNQPQHF.

The chain combines TRBV10-3 with TRBJ2-3, with D possibly being TRBD2 (5 bases). The CDR3 is made up of 16 amino acids. Germline-derived CDR1 and CDR2 are ENHRY and SYGVKD. The ends were cut back, 0 bases at V and 4 bases at J, with 14 bases in the middle. CDR3 DNA: TGTGCCATCAGTGAGTCGAAGGTAGGGAGTGCAGATACGCAGTATTTT. The encoded protein is CAISESKVGSADTQYF.

The chain has TRBV9 and TRBJ1-2; D is unresolved. The CDR3 covers 13 residues. Germline CDR1 is SGDLS and CDR2 is YYNGEE. Trimming removed 2 bases at V and 8 bases at J, with 13 bases between. Here the CDR3 DNA reads TGTGCCAGCAGCGTCCACGCAGGATCCGGCTACACCTTC. It specifies CASSVHAGSGYTF.

This chain connects TRBV29-1 to TRBJ1-1, with D perhaps TRBD1 (6 bases). Deletions cut 6 bases from V and 6 bases from J, with 14 bases between. This CDR3 spans 12 amino acids. The germline V gene has CDR1 SQVTM and CDR2 ANQGSEA. In DNA form, the CDR3 reads TGCAGCGTCAAGCAGGGGCTGGCTGAAGCTTTCTTT. Residues: CSVKQGLAEAFF.

The V call is TRBV5-4, the J call TRBJ2-5; D remains unclear. Germline V gene lookup returns CDR1 SGHNT and CDR2 YYREEE (reference sequence). This CDR3 comprises 12 residues. Trimming took off 4 bases at V and 11 bases at J, with 15 bases between the two ends. DNA for the CDR3: TGTGCCAGCAGCGTTTCCGGGTACTTTCAGTACTTC. Protein sequence: CASSVSGYFQYF.

The chain uses TRBV4-1 and TRBJ2-2; 9 bases match TRBD2. J lost 4 bases, V lost 0 bases, and 6 bases had no gene match. Germline V gene sequence: CDR1 MGHRA, CDR2 YSYEKL. The CDR3 sequence is 17 residues long. The CDR3 protein is CASSQDFLAGVTGELFF. The CDR3, as DNA: TGCGCCAGCAGCCAAGATTTCTTAGCGGGAGTCACCGGGGAGCTGTTTTTT.

The rearrangement joins TRBV28 to TRBJ2-5, with TRBD2 matching over 8 bases. V trimming: 1 base; J trimming: 5 bases; junction bases outside the gene matches: 3. This CDR3 region has 14 residues. Germline V gene lookup returns CDR1 MDHEN and CDR2 SYDVKM. The CDR3 spells CASSLYGRGETQYF. CDR3 DNA sequence: TGTGCCAGCAGTTTATACGGGAGGGGGGAGACCCAGTACTTC.

The rearrangement links TRBV9 to TRBJ2-1; D remains ambiguous. V lost 4 bases and J lost 3, with 5 bases in between. The CDR3 is 12 amino acids. The germline gives CDR1 SGDLS, CDR2 YYNGEE. This CDR3 is CASSPSYNEQFF. CDR3 sequence (DNA): TGTGCCAGCAGCCCTAGCTACAATGAGCAGTTCTTC.

This clone has just one count. This chain links TRBV4-1 with TRBJ2-7, with D maybe TRBD1 (5 bases). The CDR3 has 13 residues. Germline V gene data show CDR1 as MGHRA and CDR2 as YSYEKL. The germline V and J ends were trimmed by 5 bases and 2 bases, with 10 bases remaining between them. The CDR3, as DNA: TGCGCCAGCAGCGTCAGACAGACCTACGAGCAGTACTTC. Translated, it gives CASSVRQTYEQYF.

This clone was counted between two and nine times. The chain links TRBV7-8 to TRBJ2-7; 12 nucleotides align to TRBD2. The CDR3 is made up of 16 amino acids. Germline V gene sequence: CDR1 SGHVS, CDR2 FQNEAQ. V shed 8 bases, J shed 11 bases, and the junction held 19 bases outside the gene matches. In DNA form, the CDR3 reads TGTGCCAGCGTCCCCGGGTGGGGACTAGCGGGCGTCTGGGAGTACTTC. This translates into CASVPGWGLAGVWEYF.

CDR3 DNA: TGTGCCACCAGCAGAGATCTATCCCTGAGCTCCTACAATGAGCAGTTCTTC. Translation gives CATSRDLSLSSYNEQFF. The rearrangement joins TRBV15 to TRBJ2-1, with unresolved D. This CDR3 spans 17 amino acids. The V gene lost 0 bases and the J gene lost 0 bases, with 12 bases spanning the gap. Germline-derived CDR1 and CDR2 are LNHNV and YYDKDF (reference sequence).

The V gene is TRBV1, the J gene TRBJ2-2; TRBD2 was called by the table and not checked on the DNA. TRBV1 is labeled a pseudogene. The CDR3 loop spans 16 amino acids. The CDR3 region has the DNA TGCACCAGCAGCCAAGATTTGGGAGTGGACACCGGGGAGCTGTTTTTT. Translation: CTSSQDLGVDTGELFF.

The chain combines TRBV7-9 with TRBJ2-7; D perhaps matches TRBD1 (6 bases). Germline values: CDR1 SEHNR, CDR2 FQNEAQ (reference sequence). The CDR3 extends over 13 amino acids. V was trimmed by 5 bases and J by 4 bases, leaving 12 bases between them. CDR3 protein: CASSPGARYEQYF. The CDR3 region has the DNA TGTGCCAGCAGCCCAGGGGCTCGTTACGAGCAGTACTTC.

This chain uses TRBV5-1 with TRBJ2-6; 8 bases are shared with TRBD1. The CDR3 contains 16 residues. Germline trimming cut 4 bases from V and 3 bases from J; bases unmatched to any gene: 6. The germline V gene encodes CDR1 SGHRS and CDR2 YFSETQ. CDR3 sequence reads: CASSMTGAGGANVLTF. Here the CDR3 DNA reads TGCGCCAGCAGCATGACAGGGGCGGGTGGGGCCAACGTCCTGACTTTC.

The chain couples TRBV28 to TRBJ1-1; D perhaps matches TRBD1 (6 bases). The CDR3 is made up of 17 amino acids. With 3 bases removed from V and 0 bases from J, the gap between germline ends came to 17 bases. Germline-derived CDR1 and CDR2 are MDHEN and SYDVKM. As DNA, the CDR3 is TGTGCCAGCAGTTTTTCCTTTACAGGGACTATGAACACTGAAGCTTTCTTT. This translates into CASSFSFTGTMNTEAFF.

CDR3 sequence: CASSFMGEGRQPQHF. CDR3 coding DNA: TGTGCCAGCAGTTTTATGGGGGAGGGACGCCAGCCCCAGCATTTT. The gene calls are TRBV27 and TRBJ1-5; D is perhaps TRBD1 (5 bases). V was shortened by 3 bases and J by 7 bases, with 16 bases between the two germline ends. This CDR3 contains 15 residues. Germline V gene lookup returns CDR1 MNHEY and CDR2 SMNVEV (reference sequence).

The gene calls are TRBV11-3 and TRBJ2-1; tentative D call: TRBD1 (6 bases). Germline lookup yields CDR1 SGHNT and CDR2 YENEEA. The CDR3 runs 15 residues. V gave up 5 bases and J gave up 0 bases, with 11 bases separating them. Here the CDR3 reads CASSRQVSSYNEQFF. The CDR3 nucleotides read TGTGCCAGCAGCCGACAGGTTAGCTCCTACAATGAGCAGTTCTTC.